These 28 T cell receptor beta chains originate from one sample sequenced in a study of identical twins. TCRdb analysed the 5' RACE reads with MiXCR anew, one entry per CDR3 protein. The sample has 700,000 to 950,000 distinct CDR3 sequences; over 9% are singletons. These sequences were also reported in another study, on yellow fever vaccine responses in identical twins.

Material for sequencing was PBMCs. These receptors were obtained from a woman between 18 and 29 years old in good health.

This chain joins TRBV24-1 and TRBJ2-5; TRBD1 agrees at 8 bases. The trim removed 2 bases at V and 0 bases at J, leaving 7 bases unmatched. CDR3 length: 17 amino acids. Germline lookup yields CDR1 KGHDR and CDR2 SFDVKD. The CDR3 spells CATSDSGQGPYQETQYF. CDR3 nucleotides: TGTGCCACCAGTGATTCCGGACAGGGACCGTACCAAGAGACCCAGTACTTC.

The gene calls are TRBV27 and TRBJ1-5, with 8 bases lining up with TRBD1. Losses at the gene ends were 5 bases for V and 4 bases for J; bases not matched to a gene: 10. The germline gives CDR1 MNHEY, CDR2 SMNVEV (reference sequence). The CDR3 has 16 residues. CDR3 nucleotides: TGTGCCAGCAGTCCGACAGGGGCTAAAGGAAATCAGCCCCAGCATTTT. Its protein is CASSPTGAKGNQPQHF.

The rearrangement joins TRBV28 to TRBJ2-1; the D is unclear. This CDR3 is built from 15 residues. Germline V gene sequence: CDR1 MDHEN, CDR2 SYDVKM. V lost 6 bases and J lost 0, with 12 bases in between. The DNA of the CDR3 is TGTGCCAGCAGGCCGCAGTGGAGCTCCTACAATGAGCAGTTCTTC. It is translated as CASRPQWSSYNEQFF.

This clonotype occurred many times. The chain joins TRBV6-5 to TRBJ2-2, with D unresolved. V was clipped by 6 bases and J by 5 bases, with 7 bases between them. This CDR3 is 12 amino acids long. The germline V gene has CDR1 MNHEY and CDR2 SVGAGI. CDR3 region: CASSPRTGELFF. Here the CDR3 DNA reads TGTGCCAGCAGCCCAAGGACCGGGGAGCTGTTTTTT.

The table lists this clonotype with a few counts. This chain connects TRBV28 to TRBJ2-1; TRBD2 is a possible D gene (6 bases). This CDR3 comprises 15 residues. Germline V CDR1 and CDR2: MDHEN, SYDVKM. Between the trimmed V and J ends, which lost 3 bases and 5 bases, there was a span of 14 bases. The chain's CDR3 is CASSFPGSSHNEQFF. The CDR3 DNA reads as TGTGCCAGCAGTTTTCCCGGGAGTTCCCACAATGAGCAGTTCTTC.

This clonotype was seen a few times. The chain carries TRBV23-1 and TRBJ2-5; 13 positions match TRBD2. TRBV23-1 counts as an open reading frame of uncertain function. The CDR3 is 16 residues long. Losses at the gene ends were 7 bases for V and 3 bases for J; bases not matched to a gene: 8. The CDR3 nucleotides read TGCGCCAGCACGTCGGGACTAGCGGGGAAAGAAGAGACCCAGTACTTC. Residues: CASTSGLAGKEETQYF.

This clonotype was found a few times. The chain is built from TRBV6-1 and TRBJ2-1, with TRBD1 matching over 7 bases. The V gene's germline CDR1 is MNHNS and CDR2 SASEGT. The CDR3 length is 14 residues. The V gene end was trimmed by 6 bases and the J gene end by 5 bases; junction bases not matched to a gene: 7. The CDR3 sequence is CASSTRQGHNEQFF. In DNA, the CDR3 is TGTGCCAGCAGCACCCGACAGGGTCACAATGAGCAGTTCTTC.

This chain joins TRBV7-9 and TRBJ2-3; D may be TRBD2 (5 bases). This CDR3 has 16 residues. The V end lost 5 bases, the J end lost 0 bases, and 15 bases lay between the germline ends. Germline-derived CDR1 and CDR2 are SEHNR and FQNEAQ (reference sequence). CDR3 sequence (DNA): TGTGCCAGCAGCCCCAGAAGGACTTTCAGCACAGATACGCAGTATTTT. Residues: CASSPRRTFSTDTQYF.

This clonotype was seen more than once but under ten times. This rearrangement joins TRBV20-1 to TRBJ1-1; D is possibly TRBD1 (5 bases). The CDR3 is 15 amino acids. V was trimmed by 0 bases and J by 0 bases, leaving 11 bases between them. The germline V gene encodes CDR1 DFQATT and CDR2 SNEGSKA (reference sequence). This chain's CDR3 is CSAREVGGLNTEAFF. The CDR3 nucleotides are TGCAGTGCTAGAGAAGTCGGGGGATTGAACACTGAAGCTTTCTTT.

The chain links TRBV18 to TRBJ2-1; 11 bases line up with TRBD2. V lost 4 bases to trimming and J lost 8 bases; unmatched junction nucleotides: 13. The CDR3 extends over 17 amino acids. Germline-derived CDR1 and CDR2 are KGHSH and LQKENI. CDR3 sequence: CASSRVTSGSPWHEQFF. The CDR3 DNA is TGTGCCAGCTCACGAGTAACTAGCGGGAGCCCATGGCATGAGCAGTTCTTC. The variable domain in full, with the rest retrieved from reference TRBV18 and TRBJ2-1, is NAGVMQNPRHLVRRRGQEARLRCSPMKGHSHVYWYRQLPEEGLKFMVYLQKENIIDESGMPKERFSAEFPKEGPSILRIQQVVRGDSAAYFCASSRVTSGSPWHEQFFGPGTRLTVL.

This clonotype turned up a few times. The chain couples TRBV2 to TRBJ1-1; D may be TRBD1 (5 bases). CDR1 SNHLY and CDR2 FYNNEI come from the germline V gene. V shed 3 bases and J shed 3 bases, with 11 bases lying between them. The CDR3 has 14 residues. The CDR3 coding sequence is TGTGCCAGCAGTGACGGGGGTCCGGACACTGAAGCTTTCTTT. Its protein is CASSDGGPDTEAFF.

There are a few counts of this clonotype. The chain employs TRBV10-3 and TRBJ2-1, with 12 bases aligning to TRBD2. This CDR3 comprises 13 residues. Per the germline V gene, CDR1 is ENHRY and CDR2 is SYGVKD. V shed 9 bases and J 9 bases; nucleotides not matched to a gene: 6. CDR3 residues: CAISSGGAGEQFF. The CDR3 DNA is TGTGCCATTTCTAGCGGGGGGGCTGGTGAGCAGTTCTTC.

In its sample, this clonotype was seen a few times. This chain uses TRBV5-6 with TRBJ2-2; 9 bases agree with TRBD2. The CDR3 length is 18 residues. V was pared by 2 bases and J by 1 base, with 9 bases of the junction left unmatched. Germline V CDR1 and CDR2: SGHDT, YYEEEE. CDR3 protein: CASSFIAGADLNTGELFF. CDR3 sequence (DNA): TGTGCCAGCAGCTTCATAGCGGGGGCGGACTTGAACACCGGGGAGCTGTTTTTT.

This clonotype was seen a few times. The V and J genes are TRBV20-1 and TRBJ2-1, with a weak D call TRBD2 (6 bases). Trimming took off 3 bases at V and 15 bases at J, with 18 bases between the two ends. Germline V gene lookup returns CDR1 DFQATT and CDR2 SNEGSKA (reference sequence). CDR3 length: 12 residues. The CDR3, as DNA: TGCAGTGCTAGCCCGGGACTCCCAACGCCGTTCTTC. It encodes CSASPGLPTPFF.

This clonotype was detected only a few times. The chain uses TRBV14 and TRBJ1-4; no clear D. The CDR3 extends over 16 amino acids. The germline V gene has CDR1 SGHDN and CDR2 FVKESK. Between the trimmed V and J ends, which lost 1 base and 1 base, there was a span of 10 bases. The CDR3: CASSQGRGRTNEKLFF. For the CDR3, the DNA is TGTGCCAGCAGCCAAGGGCGAGGAAGAACTAATGAAAAACTGTTTTTT.

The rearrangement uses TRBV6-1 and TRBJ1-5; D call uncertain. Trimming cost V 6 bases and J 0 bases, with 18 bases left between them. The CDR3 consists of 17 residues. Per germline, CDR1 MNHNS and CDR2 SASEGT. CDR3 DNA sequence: TGTGCCAGCAGCACACCCACTCGAGGAGTTAGCAATCAGCCCCAGCATTTT. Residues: CASSTPTRGVSNQPQHF.

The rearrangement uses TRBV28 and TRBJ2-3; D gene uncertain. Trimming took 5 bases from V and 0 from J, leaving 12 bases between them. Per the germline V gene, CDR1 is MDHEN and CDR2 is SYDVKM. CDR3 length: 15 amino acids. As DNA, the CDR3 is TGTGCCAGCAGTCTTAGCTTCACTAGCACAGATACGCAGTATTTT. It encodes CASSLSFTSTDTQYF.

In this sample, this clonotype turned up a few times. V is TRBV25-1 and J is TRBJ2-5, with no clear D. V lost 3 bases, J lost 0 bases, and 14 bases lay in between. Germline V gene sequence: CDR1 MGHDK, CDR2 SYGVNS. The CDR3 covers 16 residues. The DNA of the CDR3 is TGTGCCAGCAGTGAGACGGTAGTCGGTTACCAAGAGACCCAGTACTTC. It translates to CASSETVVGYQETQYF. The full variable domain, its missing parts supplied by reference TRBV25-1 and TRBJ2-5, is EADIYQTPRYLVIGTGKKITLECSQTMGHDKMYWYQQDPGMELHLIHYSYGVNSTEKGDLSSESTVSRIRTEHFPLTLESARPSHTSQYLCASSETVVGYQETQYFGPGTRLLVL.

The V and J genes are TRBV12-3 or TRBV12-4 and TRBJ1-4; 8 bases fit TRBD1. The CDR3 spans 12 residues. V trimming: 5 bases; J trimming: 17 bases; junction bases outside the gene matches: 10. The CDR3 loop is CASSAGTGRGFF. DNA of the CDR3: TGTGCCAGCAGTGCCGGGACAGGCCGCGGTTTTTTT.

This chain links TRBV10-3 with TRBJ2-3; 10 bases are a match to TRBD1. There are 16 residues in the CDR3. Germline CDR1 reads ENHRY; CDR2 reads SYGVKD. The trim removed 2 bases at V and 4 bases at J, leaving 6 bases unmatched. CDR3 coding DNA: TGTGCCATCAGTGAGAGACAGGGGGCAAGCGCAGATACGCAGTATTTT. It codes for CAISERQGASADTQYF.

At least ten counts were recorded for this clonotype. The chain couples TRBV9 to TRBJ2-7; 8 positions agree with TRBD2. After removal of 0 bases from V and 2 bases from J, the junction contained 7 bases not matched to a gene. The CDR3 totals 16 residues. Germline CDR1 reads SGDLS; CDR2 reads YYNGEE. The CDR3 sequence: CASSVGSSGNTYEQYF. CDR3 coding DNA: TGTGCCAGCAGCGTAGGTAGTAGCGGGAACACCTACGAGCAGTACTTC.

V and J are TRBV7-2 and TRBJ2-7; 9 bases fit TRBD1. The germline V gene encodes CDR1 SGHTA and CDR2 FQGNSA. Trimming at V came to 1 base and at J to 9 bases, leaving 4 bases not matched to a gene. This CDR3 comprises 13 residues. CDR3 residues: CASSLVGQGLQYV. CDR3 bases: TGTGCCAGCAGCTTAGTGGGACAGGGATTGCAGTACGTC.

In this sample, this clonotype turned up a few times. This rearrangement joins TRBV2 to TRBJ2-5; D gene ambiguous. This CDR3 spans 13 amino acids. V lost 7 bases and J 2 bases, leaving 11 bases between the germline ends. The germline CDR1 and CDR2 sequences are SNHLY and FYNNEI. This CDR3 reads CASTQTLQETQYF. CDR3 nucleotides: TGTGCCAGCACCCAGACACTTCAAGAGACCCAGTACTTC.

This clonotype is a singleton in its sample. CDR3: CASSQAIPHPTGGTILRTDTQYF. The CDR3 DNA sequence: TGTGCCAGCAGCCAAGCCATTCCCCACCCTACAGGGGGTACTATACTACGCACAGATACGCAGTATTTT. V and J are TRBV14 and TRBJ2-3; 8 nucleotides agree with TRBD1. This CDR3 spans 23 amino acids. Germline loops: CDR1 SGHDN, CDR2 FVKESK. The junction had 25 bases not matched to a gene; V was cut back by 1 base and J by 1 base.

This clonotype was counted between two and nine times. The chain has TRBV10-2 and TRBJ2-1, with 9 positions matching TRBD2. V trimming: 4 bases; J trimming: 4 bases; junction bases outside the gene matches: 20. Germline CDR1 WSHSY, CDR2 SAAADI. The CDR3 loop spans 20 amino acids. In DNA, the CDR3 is TGCGCCAGCAGTGGGCTAGCGGGGACCACAAACTTAACCTCATACAATGAGCAGTTCTTC. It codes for CASSGLAGTTNLTSYNEQFF.

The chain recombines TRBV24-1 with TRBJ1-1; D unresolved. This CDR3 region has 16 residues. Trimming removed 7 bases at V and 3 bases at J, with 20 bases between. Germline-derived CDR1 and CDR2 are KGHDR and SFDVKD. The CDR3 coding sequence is TGTGCCACCAGCACCACGTGGGGAAAGAGAGACACTGAAGCTTTCTTT. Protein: CATSTTWGKRDTEAFF.

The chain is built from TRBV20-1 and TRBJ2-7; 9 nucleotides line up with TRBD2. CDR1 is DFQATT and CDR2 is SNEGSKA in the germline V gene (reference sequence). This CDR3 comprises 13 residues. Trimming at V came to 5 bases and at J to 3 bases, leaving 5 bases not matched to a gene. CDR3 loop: CSAEASGNYEQYF. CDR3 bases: TGCAGTGCTGAGGCTAGCGGGAACTACGAGCAGTACTTC.

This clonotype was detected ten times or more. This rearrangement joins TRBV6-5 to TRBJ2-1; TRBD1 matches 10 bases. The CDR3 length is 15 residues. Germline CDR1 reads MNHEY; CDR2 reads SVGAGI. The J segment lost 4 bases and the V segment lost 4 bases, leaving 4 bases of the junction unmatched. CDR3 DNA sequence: TGTGCCAGCAGTTTCCCGGGACAGGGGTACAATGAGCAGTTCTTC. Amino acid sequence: CASSFPGQGYNEQFF.